Sequencing of this T cell receptor beta chain was carried out in a study of lymphopenia after photon versus proton radiotherapy. General study points: Larger post-nadir TCR diversity loss correlated inversely with survival in deceased patients.

This CDR3 comprises 13 residues. V gave up 4 bases and J gave up 8 bases, with 14 bases separating them. Germline CDR1 MNHNS, CDR2 SASEGT. A note on this clone: The antigen is not known.

The table came from immunoSEQ multiplex PCR; TCRdb's copy has only in-frame clones and leaves some out. The table has 50,000 to 60,000 clones, more than 85% seen once. The sequence was collected from a middle-aged woman with cholangiocarcinoma. Here the sequenced sample was peripheral blood, taken from a patient treated with photon-based radiotherapy. The chain recombines TRBV6-1 with TRBJ1-2, with D perhaps TRBD1 (5 bases). In DNA, the CDR3 is TGTGCCAGCAGTGCCAAGACAGCGCAGGGCTACACCTTC. Translation: CASSAKTAQGYTF.